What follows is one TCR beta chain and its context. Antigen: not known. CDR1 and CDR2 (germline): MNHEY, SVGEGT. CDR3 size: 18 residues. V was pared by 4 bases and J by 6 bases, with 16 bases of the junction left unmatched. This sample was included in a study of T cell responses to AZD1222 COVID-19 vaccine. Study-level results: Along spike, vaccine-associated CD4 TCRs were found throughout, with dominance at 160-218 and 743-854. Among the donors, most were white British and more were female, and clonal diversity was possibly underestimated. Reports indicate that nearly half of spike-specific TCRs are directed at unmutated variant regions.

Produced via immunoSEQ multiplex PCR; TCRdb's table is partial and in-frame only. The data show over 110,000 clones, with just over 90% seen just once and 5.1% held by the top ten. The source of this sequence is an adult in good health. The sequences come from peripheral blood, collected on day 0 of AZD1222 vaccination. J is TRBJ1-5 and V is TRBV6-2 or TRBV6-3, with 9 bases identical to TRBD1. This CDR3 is CASSSHRGHILRGQPQHF. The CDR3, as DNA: TGTGCCAGCAGTTCCCACAGGGGGCACATCCTTAGGGGTCAGCCCCAGCATTTT.